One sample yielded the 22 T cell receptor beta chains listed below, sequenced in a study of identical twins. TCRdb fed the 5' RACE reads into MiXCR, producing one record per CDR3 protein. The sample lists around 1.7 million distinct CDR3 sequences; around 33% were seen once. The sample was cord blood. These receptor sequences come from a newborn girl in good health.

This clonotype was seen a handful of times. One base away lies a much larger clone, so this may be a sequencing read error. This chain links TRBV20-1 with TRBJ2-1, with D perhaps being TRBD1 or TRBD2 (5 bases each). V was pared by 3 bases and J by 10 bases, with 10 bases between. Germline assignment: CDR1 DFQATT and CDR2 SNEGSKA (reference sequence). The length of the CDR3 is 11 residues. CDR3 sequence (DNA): TGCAGTGCTAGTGGGACCTACGAGCAGTTCTTC. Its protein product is CSASGTYEQFF.

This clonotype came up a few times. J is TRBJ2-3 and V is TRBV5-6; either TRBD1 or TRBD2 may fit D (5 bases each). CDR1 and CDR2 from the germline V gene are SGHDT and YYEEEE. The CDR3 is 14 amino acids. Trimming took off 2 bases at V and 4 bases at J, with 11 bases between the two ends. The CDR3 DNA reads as TGTGCCAGCAGCTTCCCAGGGCGGGCAGATACGCAGTATTTT. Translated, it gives CASSFPGRADTQYF.

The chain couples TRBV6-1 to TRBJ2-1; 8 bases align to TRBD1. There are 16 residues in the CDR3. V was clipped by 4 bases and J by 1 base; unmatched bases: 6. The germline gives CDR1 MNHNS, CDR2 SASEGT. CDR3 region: CASSAQGARSYNEQFF. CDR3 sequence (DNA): TGTGCCAGCAGTGCCCAGGGGGCGAGGTCCTACAATGAGCAGTTCTTC.

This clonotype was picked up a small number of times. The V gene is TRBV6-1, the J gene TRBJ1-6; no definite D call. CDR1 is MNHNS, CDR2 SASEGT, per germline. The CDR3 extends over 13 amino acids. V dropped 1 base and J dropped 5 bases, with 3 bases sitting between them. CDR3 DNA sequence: TGTGCCAGCAGTGAAGTGGATAATTCACCCCTCCACTTT. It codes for CASSEVDNSPLHF.

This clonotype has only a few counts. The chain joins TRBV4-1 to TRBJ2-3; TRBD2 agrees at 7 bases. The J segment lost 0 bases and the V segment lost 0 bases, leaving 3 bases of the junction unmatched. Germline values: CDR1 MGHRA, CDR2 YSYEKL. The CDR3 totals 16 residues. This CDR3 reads CASSQEAGPSTDTQYF. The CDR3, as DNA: TGCGCCAGCAGCCAAGAAGCGGGACCCAGCACAGATACGCAGTATTTT.

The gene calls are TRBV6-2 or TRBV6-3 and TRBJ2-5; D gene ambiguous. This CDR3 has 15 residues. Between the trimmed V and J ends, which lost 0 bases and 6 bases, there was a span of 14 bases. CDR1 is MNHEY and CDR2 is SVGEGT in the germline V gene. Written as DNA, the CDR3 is TGTGCCAGCAGTTACTCGGCCCTACCGAAAAAGACCCAGTACTTC. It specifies CASSYSALPKKTQYF.

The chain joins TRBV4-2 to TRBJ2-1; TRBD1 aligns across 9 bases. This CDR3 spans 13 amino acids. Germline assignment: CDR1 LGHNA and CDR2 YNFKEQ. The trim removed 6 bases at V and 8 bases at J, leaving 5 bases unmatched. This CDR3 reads CASSDDRGDEQFF. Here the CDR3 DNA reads TGTGCCAGCAGTGACGACAGGGGGGATGAGCAGTTCTTC.

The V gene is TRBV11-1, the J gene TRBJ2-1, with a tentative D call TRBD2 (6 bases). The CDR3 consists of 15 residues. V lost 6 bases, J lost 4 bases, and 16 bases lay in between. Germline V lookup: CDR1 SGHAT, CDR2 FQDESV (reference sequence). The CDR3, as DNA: TGTGCCAGCAGTACCGGGACTTGGGCTTACAATGAGCAGTTCTTC. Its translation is CASSTGTWAYNEQFF. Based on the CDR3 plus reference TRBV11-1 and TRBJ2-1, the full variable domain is EAEVAQSPRYKITEKSQAVAFWCDPISGHATLYWYRQILGQGPELLVQFQDESVVDDSQLPKDRFSAERLKGVDSTLKIQPAELGDSAMYLCASSTGTWAYNEQFFGPGTRLTVL.

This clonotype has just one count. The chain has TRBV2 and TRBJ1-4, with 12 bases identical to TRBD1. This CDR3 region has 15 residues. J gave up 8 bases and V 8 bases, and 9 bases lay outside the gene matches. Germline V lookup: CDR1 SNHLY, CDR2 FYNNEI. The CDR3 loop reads CASGRDRGRGEKLFF. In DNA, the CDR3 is TGTGCCAGCGGCCGGGACAGGGGGCGCGGGGAAAAACTGTTTTTT.

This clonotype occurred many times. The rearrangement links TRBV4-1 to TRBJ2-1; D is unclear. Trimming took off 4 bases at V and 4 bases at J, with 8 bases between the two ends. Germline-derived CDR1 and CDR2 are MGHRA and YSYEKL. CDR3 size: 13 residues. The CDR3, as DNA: TGCGCCAGCAGCCTAACTAATTACAATGAGCAGTTCTTC. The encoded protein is CASSLTNYNEQFF.

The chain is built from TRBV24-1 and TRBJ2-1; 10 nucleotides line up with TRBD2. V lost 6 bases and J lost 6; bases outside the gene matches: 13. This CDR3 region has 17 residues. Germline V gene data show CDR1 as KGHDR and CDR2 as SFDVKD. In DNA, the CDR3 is TGTGCCACCAGTAACCAGCGGGAGGGCCCTTATGGCAATGAGCAGTTCTTC. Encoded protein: CATSNQREGPYGNEQFF.

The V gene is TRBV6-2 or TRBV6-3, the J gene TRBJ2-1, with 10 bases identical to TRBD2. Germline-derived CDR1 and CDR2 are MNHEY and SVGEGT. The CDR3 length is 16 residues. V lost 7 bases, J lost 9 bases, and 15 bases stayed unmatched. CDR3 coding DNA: TGTGCCAGCACAACCCCGGAGGCACTAGCGGGACTTGAGCAGTTCTTC. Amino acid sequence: CASTTPEALAGLEQFF.

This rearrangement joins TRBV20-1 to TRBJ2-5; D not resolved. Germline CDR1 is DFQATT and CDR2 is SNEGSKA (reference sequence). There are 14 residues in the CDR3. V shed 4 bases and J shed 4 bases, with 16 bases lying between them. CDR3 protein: CSATRLTRSETQYF. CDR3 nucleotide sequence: TGCAGTGCTACCCGACTGACACGTTCAGAGACCCAGTACTTC.

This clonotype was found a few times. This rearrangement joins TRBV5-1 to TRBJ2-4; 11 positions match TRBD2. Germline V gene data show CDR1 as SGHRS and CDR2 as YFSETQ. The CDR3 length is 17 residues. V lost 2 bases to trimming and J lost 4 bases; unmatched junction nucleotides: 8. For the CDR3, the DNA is TGCGCCAGCAGCTTCACCATAGCGGGGGGGCGGAAAAACATTCAGTACTTC. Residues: CASSFTIAGGRKNIQYF.

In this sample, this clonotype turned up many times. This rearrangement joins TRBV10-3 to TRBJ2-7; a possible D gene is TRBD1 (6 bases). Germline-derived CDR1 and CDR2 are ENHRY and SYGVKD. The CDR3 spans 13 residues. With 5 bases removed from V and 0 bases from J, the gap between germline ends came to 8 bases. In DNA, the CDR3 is TGTGCCATCAGTAGGGACACCTCCTACGAGCAGTACTTC. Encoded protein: CAISRDTSYEQYF.

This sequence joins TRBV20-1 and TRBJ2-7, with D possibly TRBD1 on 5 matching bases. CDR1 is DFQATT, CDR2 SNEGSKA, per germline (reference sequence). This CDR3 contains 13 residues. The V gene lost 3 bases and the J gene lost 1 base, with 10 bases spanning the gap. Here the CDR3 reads CSASQGASYEQYF. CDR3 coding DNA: TGCAGTGCTAGCCAAGGGGCATCCTACGAGCAGTACTTC.

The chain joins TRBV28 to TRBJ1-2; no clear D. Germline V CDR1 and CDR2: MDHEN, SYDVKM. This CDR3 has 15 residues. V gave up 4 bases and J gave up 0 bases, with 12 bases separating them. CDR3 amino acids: CASSSPRTPNYGYTF. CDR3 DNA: TGTGCCAGCAGTTCCCCCCGGACCCCTAACTATGGCTACACCTTC.

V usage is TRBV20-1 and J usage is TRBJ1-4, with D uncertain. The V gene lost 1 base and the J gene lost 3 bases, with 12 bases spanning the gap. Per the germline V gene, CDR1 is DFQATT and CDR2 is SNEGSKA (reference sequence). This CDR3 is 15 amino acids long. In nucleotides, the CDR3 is TGCAGTGCTAGAGTTTCTGGGCGGGCTAATGAAAAACTGTTTTTT. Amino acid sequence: CSARVSGRANEKLFF.

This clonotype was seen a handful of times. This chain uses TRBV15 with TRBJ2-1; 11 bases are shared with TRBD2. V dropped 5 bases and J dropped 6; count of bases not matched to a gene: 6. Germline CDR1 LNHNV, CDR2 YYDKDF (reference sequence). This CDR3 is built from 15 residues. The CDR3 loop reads CATSGSGLAVNEQFF. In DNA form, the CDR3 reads TGTGCCACCAGCGGATCGGGACTAGCGGTCAATGAGCAGTTCTTC.

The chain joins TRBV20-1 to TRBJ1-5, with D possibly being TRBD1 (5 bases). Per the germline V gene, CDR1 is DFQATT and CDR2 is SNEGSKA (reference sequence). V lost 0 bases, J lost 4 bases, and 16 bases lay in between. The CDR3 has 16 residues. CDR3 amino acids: CSARDLTQVPNQPQHF. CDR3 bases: TGCAGTGCTAGAGATCTGACACAGGTCCCTAATCAGCCCCAGCATTTT.

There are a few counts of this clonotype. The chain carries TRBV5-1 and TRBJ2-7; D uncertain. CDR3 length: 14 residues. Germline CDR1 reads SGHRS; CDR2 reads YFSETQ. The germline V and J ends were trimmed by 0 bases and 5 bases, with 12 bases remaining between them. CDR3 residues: CASSLGQARNEQYF. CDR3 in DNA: TGCGCCAGCAGCTTGGGGCAGGCAAGGAACGAGCAGTACTTC.

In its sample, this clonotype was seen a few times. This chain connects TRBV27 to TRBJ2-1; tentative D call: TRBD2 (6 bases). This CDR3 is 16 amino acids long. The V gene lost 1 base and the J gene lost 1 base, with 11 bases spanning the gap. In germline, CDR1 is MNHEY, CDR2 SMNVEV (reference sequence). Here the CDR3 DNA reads TGTGCCAGCAGTTTATTTGTCGGGAGTTCCTACAATGAGCAGTTCTTC. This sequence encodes CASSLFVGSSYNEQFF.